The 16 T cell receptor beta chains below were found in one sample sequenced in a study of a mutant IDH1 vaccine in newly diagnosed glioma. Profiling relied on immunoSEQ multiplex PCR, and the TCRdb table lists in-frame clones only, not all of them. The table lists fewer than 30,000 clones, over 65% of them singletons, with around 29% in the top ten. Described time point: week 35, safety follow-up. The investigators gave 300 ug of mutant IDH1 20-mer peptide in each vaccine dose, together with topical imiquimod. Their specific antigens are unknown. The sequences come from PBMCs, collected from a glioma patient whose treatment included an IDH1 peptide vaccine. The receptors here all came from a man younger than 40 with glioma.

A few counts support this clone. V is TRBV5-1 and J is TRBJ1-1, with a tentative D call TRBD1 (5 bases). Germline V CDR1 and CDR2: SGHRS, YFSETQ. CDR3 length: 16 amino acids. Trimming stripped 3 bases from V and 1 base from J, with 16 bases between. CDR3 sequence reads: CASSSEVLGENTEAFF. Here the CDR3 DNA reads TGCGCCAGCAGCTCGGAGGTATTAGGGGAGAACACTGAAGCTTTCTTT.

The rearrangement joins TRBV6-5 to TRBJ1-6; 8 nucleotides line up with TRBD1. There are 13 residues in the CDR3. Germline V gene data show CDR1 as MNHEY and CDR2 as SVGAGI. The CDR3 DNA follows: TGTGCTTCGACAGGGGCAGCAAATTCACCCCTCCACTTT. Protein sequence: CASTGAANSPLHF.

As for this clone: The sample contains more than one DNA sequence encoding this CDR3. V is TRBV27 and J is TRBJ2-5; a weak D match, TRBD1 (6 bases). The V gene's germline CDR1 is MNHEY and CDR2 SMNVEV (reference sequence). This CDR3 is built from 11 residues. Trimming stripped 9 bases from V and 4 bases from J, with 9 bases between. The CDR3 region has the DNA TGTGCCAGTTCCAGGGGAGAGACCCAGTACTTC. It yields the protein CASSRGETQYF.

V is TRBV4-3 and J is TRBJ2-7; D may be TRBD1 (7 bases). This CDR3 comprises 14 residues. Trimming stripped 4 bases from V and 2 bases from J, with 12 bases between. CDR1 and CDR2 from the germline V gene are LGHNA and YSLEER. As DNA, the CDR3 is TGCGCCAGCAGCCCGACAGGGAGGACCTACGAGCAGTACTTC. Its translation is CASSPTGRTYEQYF.

The chain combines TRBV28 with TRBJ2-7; D is uncertain. The V gene lost 7 bases and the J gene lost 3 bases, with 10 bases spanning the gap. The CDR3 has 12 amino acids. Germline values: CDR1 MDHEN, CDR2 SYDVKM. CDR3 sequence reads: CASTRTLYEQYF. The CDR3 DNA reads TGTGCCAGCACGAGGACGCTCTACGAGCAGTACTTC.

The rearrangement uses TRBV19 and TRBJ1-5; TRBD1 matches 8 bases. Trimming at V came to 4 bases and at J to 7 bases, leaving 6 bases not matched to a gene. The germline CDR1 and CDR2 sequences are LNHDA and SQIVND (reference sequence). The CDR3 extends over 14 amino acids. The CDR3 nucleotides read TGTGCCAGTAGTACGACAGGGGCGGGGCAGCCCCAGCATTTT. This encodes CASSTTGAGQPQHF. The full variable domain, completed using reference TRBV19 and TRBJ1-5, is DGGITQSPKYLFRKEGQNVTLSCEQNLNHDAMYWYRQDPGQGLRLIYYSQIVNDFQKGDIAEGYSVSREKKESFPLTVTSAQKNPTAFYLCASSTTGAGQPQHFGDGTRLSIL.

Here the CDR3 DNA reads TGTGCCTGGAGGGACCTACAGGGGGCCTACTACGAGCAGTACTTC. Residues: CAWRDLQGAYYEQYF. V and J are TRBV30 and TRBJ2-7, with TRBD1 identical over 9 bases. The CDR3 spans 15 residues. The germline V gene encodes CDR1 GTSNPN and CDR2 SVGIG (reference sequence). The J segment lost 3 bases and the V segment lost 3 bases, leaving 9 bases of the junction unmatched.

The rearrangement links TRBV30 to TRBJ2-3; TRBD2 matches at 14 bases. The CDR3 has 18 residues. V shed 0 bases and J 11 bases; nucleotides not matched to a gene: 16. CDR1 and CDR2 (germline): GTSNPN, SVGIG (reference sequence). Here the CDR3 reads CAWSVLSPTSGGAWEQYF. The CDR3 bases are TGTGCCTGGAGTGTATTATCCCCGACTAGCGGGGGGGCCTGGGAGCAGTATTTT.

J is TRBJ1-1 and V is TRBV19, with D hard to call. Germline CDR1 and CDR2: LNHDA and SQIVND (reference sequence). The V end was cut by 3 bases, the J end by 3 bases, with 14 bases between. This CDR3 is built from 15 residues. In DNA, the CDR3 is TGTGCCAGTAGTATGGTCGTCGGGCGGCACACTGAAGCTTTCTTT. Translated, it gives CASSMVVGRHTEAFF.

V usage is TRBV7-2 and J usage is TRBJ2-5; D is undetermined. Trimming cost V 8 bases and J 2 bases, with 12 bases left between them. In germline, CDR1 is SGHTA, CDR2 FQGNSA. The CDR3 length is 13 residues. Written as DNA, the CDR3 is TGTGCCAGCCGGCGAGTTTTTCAAGAGACCCAGTACTTC. Protein sequence: CASRRVFQETQYF.

The chain employs TRBV5-6 and TRBJ1-4; 7 positions agree with TRBD1. The V and J ends lost 1 base and 8 bases, in that order; junction bases with no gene match: 11. The CDR3 runs to 16 residues. The germline CDR1 and CDR2 sequences are SGHDT and YYEEEE. CDR3: CASSLFDRASGEKLFF. The CDR3 region has the DNA TGTGCCAGCAGCTTGTTTGACAGGGCCTCTGGCGAAAAACTGTTTTTT.

This clone was recorded only once. The rearrangement links TRBV28 to TRBJ1-5; a weak D match, TRBD1 (5 bases). Trimming took 0 bases from V and 3 from J, leaving 15 bases between them. Germline assignment: CDR1 MDHEN and CDR2 SYDVKM. The CDR3 is 17 residues long. CDR3 sequence (DNA): TGTGCCAGCAGTTTATGGGGGCTTAGGGACTACAATCAGCCCCAGCATTTT. Translating gives CASSLWGLRDYNQPQHF.

The V and J genes are TRBV5-1 and TRBJ2-2; D gene unclear. In germline, CDR1 is SGHRS, CDR2 YFSETQ. This CDR3 contains 13 residues. Trimming left V 2 bases short and J 3 bases short, with 5 bases between. DNA for the CDR3: TGCGCCAGCAGCTTTGAGTACACCGGGGAGCTGTTTTTT. The encoded protein is CASSFEYTGELFF.

This clone appeared a single time. The genes are TRBV9 and TRBJ1-2; weak D call: TRBD1 (5 bases). Trimming took 2 bases from V and 4 from J, leaving 15 bases between them. Germline lookup yields CDR1 SGDLS and CDR2 YYNGEE. This CDR3 contains 15 residues. The CDR3 DNA is TGTGCCAGCAGCGTCTCAAGAACCGGGACCTATGGCTACACCTTC. It specifies CASSVSRTGTYGYTF.

The chain combines TRBV28 with TRBJ2-3; the D gene is possibly TRBD2 (6 bases). Between the trimmed V and J ends, which lost 8 bases and 0 bases, there was a span of 9 bases. Germline V gene sequence: CDR1 MDHEN, CDR2 SYDVKM. This CDR3 has 13 amino acids. This CDR3 is CASGGKSTDTQYF. In DNA form, the CDR3 reads TGTGCCAGCGGGGGGAAGAGCACAGATACGCAGTATTTT.

The gene calls are TRBV29-1 and TRBJ2-1; the match to TRBD2 covers 9 bases. CDR1 and CDR2 from the germline V gene are SQVTM and ANQGSEA. The CDR3 totals 17 residues. The J segment lost 0 bases and the V segment lost 3 bases, leaving 9 bases of the junction unmatched. CDR3 DNA sequence: TGCAGCGTTGAGTTCGCGGGAGGGATAAACTCCTACAATGAGCAGTTCTTC. Encoded protein: CSVEFAGGINSYNEQFF.